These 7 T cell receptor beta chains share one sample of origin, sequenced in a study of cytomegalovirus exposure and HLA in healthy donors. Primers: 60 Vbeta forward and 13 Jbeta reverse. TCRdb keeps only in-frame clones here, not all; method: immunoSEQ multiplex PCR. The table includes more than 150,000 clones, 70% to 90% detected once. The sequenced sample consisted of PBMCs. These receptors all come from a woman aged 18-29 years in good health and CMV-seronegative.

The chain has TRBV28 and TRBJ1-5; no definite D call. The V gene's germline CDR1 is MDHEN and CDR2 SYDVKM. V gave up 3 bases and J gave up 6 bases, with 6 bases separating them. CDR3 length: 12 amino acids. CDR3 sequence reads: CASSFQFQPQHF. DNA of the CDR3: TGTGCCAGCAGTTTCCAGTTTCAGCCCCAGCATTTT.

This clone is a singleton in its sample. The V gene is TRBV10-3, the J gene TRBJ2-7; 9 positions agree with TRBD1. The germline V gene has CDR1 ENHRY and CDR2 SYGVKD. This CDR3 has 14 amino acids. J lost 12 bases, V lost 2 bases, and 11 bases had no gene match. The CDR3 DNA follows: TGTGCCATCAGTGAGCCGGGGACAGGGACCAAACGGTACTTC. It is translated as CAISEPGTGTKRYF.

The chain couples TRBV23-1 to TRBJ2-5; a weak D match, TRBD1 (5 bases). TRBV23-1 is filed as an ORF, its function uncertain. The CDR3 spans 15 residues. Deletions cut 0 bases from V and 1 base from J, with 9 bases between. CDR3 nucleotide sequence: TGCGCCAGCAGTCAATCGAAGCAGGGCCAAGAGACCCAGTACTTC. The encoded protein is CASSQSKQGQETQYF.

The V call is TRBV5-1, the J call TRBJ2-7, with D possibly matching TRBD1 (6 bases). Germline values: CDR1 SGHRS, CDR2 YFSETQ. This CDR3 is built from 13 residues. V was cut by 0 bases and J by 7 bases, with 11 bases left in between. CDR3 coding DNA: TGCGCCAGCAGCTTGGAAGGGGGATGGGAGCAGTACTTC. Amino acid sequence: CASSLEGGWEQYF.

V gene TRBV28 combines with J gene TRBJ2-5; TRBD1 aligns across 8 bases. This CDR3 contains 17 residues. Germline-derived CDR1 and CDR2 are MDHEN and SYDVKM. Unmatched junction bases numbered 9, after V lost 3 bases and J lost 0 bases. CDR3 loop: CASSFTQGATYQETQYF. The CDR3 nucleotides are TGTGCCAGCAGTTTCACTCAGGGGGCCACGTACCAAGAGACCCAGTACTTC.

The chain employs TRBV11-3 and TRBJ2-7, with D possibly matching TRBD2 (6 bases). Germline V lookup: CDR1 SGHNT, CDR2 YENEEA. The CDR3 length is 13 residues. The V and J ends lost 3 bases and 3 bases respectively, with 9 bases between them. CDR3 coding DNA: TGTGCCAGCAGCTTCGGTAGCGGCTACGAGCAGTACTTC. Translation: CASSFGSGYEQYF.

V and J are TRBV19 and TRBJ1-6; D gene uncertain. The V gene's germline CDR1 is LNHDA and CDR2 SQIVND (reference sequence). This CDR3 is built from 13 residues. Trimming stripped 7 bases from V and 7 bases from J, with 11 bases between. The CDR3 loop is CASTPGLNSPLHF. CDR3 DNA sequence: TGTGCCAGTACCCCGGGTTTGAATTCACCCCTCCACTTT. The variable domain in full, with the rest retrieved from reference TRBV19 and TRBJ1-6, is DGGITQSPKYLFRKEGQNVTLSCEQNLNHDAMYWYRQDPGQGLRLIYYSQIVNDFQKGDIAEGYSVSREKKESFPLTVTSAQKNPTAFYLCASTPGLNSPLHFGNGTRLTVT.